This T cell receptor (beta chain) was sequenced during a study of blood T cell repertoires in COVID-19. Germline-derived CDR1 and CDR2 are MNHEY and SMNVEV (reference sequence). The CDR3 has 14 residues. The ends lost 6 bases at V and 6 bases at J; junction bases unmatched: 7. Clones were sequenced by immunoSEQ multiplex PCR, and TCRdb holds only the in-frame ones, with some missing. The sample consists of roughly 200,000 clones, approximately 86% of them appearing once. The chain carries TRBV27 and TRBJ1-5, with 8 bases aligning to TRBD1. The source material was PBMCs or T cells enriched from blood (not recorded which). The TCR comes from a woman under 40 who had been exposed to COVID-19. The CDR3 reads CASSLQGVVQPQHF. Written as DNA, the CDR3 is TGTGCCAGCAGCTTACAGGGGGTGGTTCAGCCCCAGCATTTT.